Listed below are T cell receptor beta chains from one sample, sequenced in a study of CD8 T cells in Susac syndrome. MiXCR, run by TCRdb on the immunoSEQ multiplex PCR reads, gives a single entry per CDR3 protein. Altogether about 200,000 distinct CDR3 sequences are present, roughly 94% being singletons, with the ten largest covering around 0.1%. What was sequenced was CD4+ T cells from PBMCs. Receptor source: a human donor in good health. The CDR3 runs from the conserved cysteine through the conserved F or W. The order of the fields is V gene, D gene, clone size, J gene, CDR3 protein, CDR3 DNA. A D gene is named only where the DNA matches it firmly. Clone size, where shown, is once, few, many, or a class for clones that have expanded.

>TRBV12-3/TRBV12-4|TRBD1|NA|TRBJ1-6
CASSGSGGGFQSPLHF
TGTGCCAGCAGTGGCTCAGGGGGCGGATTCCAATCACCCCTCCACTTT
>TRBV5-4|NA|NA|TRBJ2-7
CASSLRRGGYEQYF
TGTGCCAGCAGCTTACGGAGGGGAGGCTACGAGCAGTACTTC
>TRBV7-9|NA|NA|TRBJ1-2
CASSLPRFFYGYTF
TGTGCCAGCAGCTTACCCAGGTTTTTCTATGGCTACACCTTC
>TRBV9|NA|NA|TRBJ2-5
CASSLWGETQYF
TGTGCCAGCAGCCTGTGGGGGGAGACCCAGTACTTC
>TRBV20-1|NA|NA|TRBJ2-1
CSAQLGGIEQFF
TGCAGTGCTCAACTAGGGGGGATTGAGCAGTTCTTC
>TRBV30|NA|NA|TRBJ2-1
CAWTESYNEQFF
TGTGCCTGGACGGAATCCTACAATGAGCAGTTCTTC
>TRBV28|NA|NA|TRBJ2-1
CASPPPMGRAHNEQFF
TGTGCCAGCCCCCCGCCGATGGGACGGGCCCACAATGAGCAGTTCTTC
>TRBV20-1|NA|NA|TRBJ2-3
CSARGGGGEMFGNQPQYF
TGCAGTGCTAGAGGAGGAGGGGGCGAAATGTTTGGCAATCAGCCCCAGTATTTT
>TRBV9|NA|NA|TRBJ2-1
CASSAHLLRDHGDNEQFF
TGTGCCAGCAGCGCCCACCTCCTTCGAGACCACGGCGACAATGAGCAGTTCTTC
>TRBV20-1|TRBD2|NA|TRBJ2-7
CSAALRAGAYEQYF
TGCAGTGCAGCCCTTCGCGCGGGGGCCTACGAGCAGTACTTC
>TRBV14|TRBD2|NA|TRBJ2-5
CASGTSGYRETQYF
TGTGCCAGCGGGACTAGCGGCTACAGAGAGACCCAGTACTTC
>TRBV18|TRBD1|NA|TRBJ1-4
CASSPPLGGGQEKLFF
TGTGCCAGCTCGCCTCCTCTTGGAGGGGGCCAAGAAAAACTGTTTTTT
>TRBV9|NA|NA|TRBJ2-5
CASSPRGEETQYF
TGTGCCAGCAGCCCCAGGGGGGAAGAGACCCAGTACTTC
>TRBV15|NA|NA|TRBJ2-1
CATSRGPLYEQFF
TGTGCCACCAGCAGAGGACCGCTTTATGAGCAGTTCTTC
>TRBV3-1|TRBD1|NA|TRBJ2-5
CASSLKTGTLRETQYF
TGTGCCAGCAGCCTTAAGACAGGGACGTTAAGGGAGACCCAGTACTTC
>TRBV20-1|TRBD2|NA|TRBJ2-7
CSASGGSAGVYEQYF
TGCAGTGCCTCCGGTGGGTCCGCGGGGGTGTACGAGCAGTACTTC
>TRBV7-2|TRBD1|NA|TRBJ2-7
CASSLPGQPAGQYF
TGTGCCAGCAGCTTACCGGGACAGCCGGCGGGGCAGTACTTC
>TRBV12-3/TRBV12-4|NA|NA|TRBJ2-3
CASKLTDTQYF
TGTGCCAGCAAGTTGACAGATACGCAGTATTTT
>TRBV3-1|NA|once|TRBJ1-1
CASTPEARTEAFF
TGTGCCAGCACTCCAGAGGCTCGGACTGAAGCTTTCTTT
>TRBV5-1|TRBD1|NA|TRBJ1-2
CASSLTGGEGYTF
TGCGCCAGCAGCTTAACAGGGGGAGAGGGCTACACCTTC
>TRBV27|NA|NA|TRBJ1-2
CASSMGEAGYGYTF
TGTGCCAGCAGCATGGGGGAGGCAGGCTATGGCTACACCTTC
>TRBV6-5|NA|NA|TRBJ1-5
CASGPDRYQPQHF
TGTGCCAGCGGCCCGGACAGATATCAGCCCCAGCATTTT
>TRBV9|NA|NA|TRBJ2-1
CASSEQGYEQFF
TGTGCCAGCAGCGAACAGGGATATGAGCAGTTCTTC
>TRBV20-1|NA|NA|TRBJ2-1
CSATNVDQIF
TGCAGTGCGACCAACGTCGACCAGATCTTC
>TRBV3-1|NA|NA|TRBJ1-1
CASSQDFTEAFF
TGTGCCAGCAGCCAAGATTTCACTGAAGCTTTCTTT
>TRBV5-4|NA|NA|TRBJ2-3
CASSNKIFSSTDTQYF
TGTGCCAGCAGCAATAAGATCTTCTCTAGCACAGATACGCAGTATTTT
>TRBV29-1|NA|NA|TRBJ1-2
CSVEVAGRTYGYTF
TGCAGCGTTGAAGTGGCAGGGCGTACCTATGGCTACACCTTC
>TRBV6-5|TRBD2|NA|TRBJ2-5
CASSYSASGGEETQYF
TGTGCCAGCAGTTACTCGGCTAGCGGGGGGGAAGAGACCCAGTACTTC
>TRBV12-3/TRBV12-4|NA|NA|TRBJ2-5
CASSVGGGVRLQETQYF
TGTGCCAGCAGCGTGGGTGGGGGAGTGAGGCTCCAAGAGACCCAGTACTTC
>TRBV7-2|TRBD1|NA|TRBJ2-7
CASSLPDRGLLYEQYF
TGTGCCAGCAGCCTCCCGGACAGGGGGCTTCTCTACGAGCAGTACTTC
>TRBV24-1|NA|NA|TRBJ2-4
CATSDPGPYADIQYF
TGTGCCACCAGTGACCCGGGACCCTACGCGGACATTCAGTACTTC
>TRBV19|TRBD1|NA|TRBJ2-7
CASSDPGTGHYF
TGTGCCAGTAGCGATCCCGGGACAGGGCACTACTTC
>TRBV29-1|TRBD1|NA|TRBJ1-5
CSAGTADQPQHF
TGCAGCGCGGGGACAGCAGATCAGCCCCAGCATTTT
>TRBV7-2|NA|NA|TRBJ1-4
CASSLGQREKLFF
TGTGCCAGCAGCTTAGGGCAGCGTGAAAAACTGTTTTTT
>TRBV30|TRBD1|NA|TRBJ1-2
CAWSVQGARGYGYTF
TGTGCCTGGAGTGTGCAGGGGGCGCGGGGCTATGGCTACACCTTC
>TRBV18|NA|NA|TRBJ2-5
CASSPPREETQYF
TGTGCCAGCTCACCACCCAGGGAGGAGACCCAGTACTTC
>TRBV23-1|NA|NA|TRBJ2-1
CASSQSAAYNEQFF
TGCGCCAGCAGTCAATCGGCCGCCTACAATGAGCAGTTCTTC
>TRBV6-1|NA|NA|TRBJ2-5
CATQDYQETQYF
TGTGCCACCCAGGACTACCAAGAGACCCAGTACTTC
>TRBV12-5|NA|NA|TRBJ2-1
CASGLGSGVYNEQFF
TGTGCTAGTGGTTTGGGCTCCGGGGTCTACAATGAGCAGTTCTTC
>TRBV29-1|TRBD1|NA|TRBJ1-1
CSVSPIRGPSTEAFF
TGCAGCGTCAGCCCTATCAGGGGGCCGAGTACTGAAGCTTTCTTT
>TRBV7-7|NA|NA|TRBJ2-3
CASSPRPTDTQYF
TGTGCTAGCAGCCCAAGGCCCACAGATACGCAGTATTTT
>TRBV20-1|NA|NA|TRBJ2-3
CSAQRATDTQYF
TGCAGTGCCCAGCGAGCGACAGATACGCAGTATTTT
>TRBV6-5|NA|NA|TRBJ2-7
CASSYSNPSHYEQYF
TGTGCCAGCAGTTACTCGAATCCCAGCCACTACGAGCAGTACTTC
>TRBV20-1|NA|NA|TRBJ2-5
CSARSNEETQYF
TGCAGTGCTAGAAGCAACGAAGAGACCCAGTACTTC
>TRBV9|TRBD2|once|TRBJ2-7
CASSVGGPSGSYEQYF
TGTGCCAGCAGCGTAGGTGGCCCTAGCGGATCCTACGAGCAGTACTTC
>TRBV5-4|NA|NA|TRBJ2-3
CASSLDPGTRTDTQYF
TGTGCCAGCAGCTTGGACCCCGGGACTCGCACAGATACGCAGTATTTT
>TRBV12-3/TRBV12-4|NA|NA|TRBJ2-5
CASSLRRAGEETQYF
TGTGCCAGCAGTTTACGACGGGCCGGAGAGGAGACCCAGTACTTC
>TRBV4-3|NA|NA|TRBJ2-7
CASSQDLTTFGEQYF
TGCGCCAGCAGCCAAGATCTCACCACCTTCGGCGAGCAGTACTTC
>TRBV29-1|TRBD1|NA|TRBJ1-2
CSARTGMDYGYTF
TGCAGCGCCAGGACAGGAATGGACTATGGCTACACCTTC
>TRBV21-1|NA|NA|TRBJ2-1
CASRRPNPNSSDEQFF
TGTGCCAGCAGACGACCTAACCCAAATTCGTCGGATGAGCAGTTCTTC
>TRBV28|TRBD1|NA|TRBJ2-1
CASSQQGTEQFF
TGTGCCAGCAGCCAACAGGGGACTGAGCAGTTCTTC
>TRBV27|TRBD1|NA|TRBJ1-4
CASSPTGGPNEKLFF
TGTGCCAGCAGTCCCACAGGGGGACCCAATGAAAAACTGTTTTTT
>TRBV7-7|TRBD2|NA|TRBJ2-5
CASSLISGVEGTQYF
TGTGCCAGCAGCTTAATTAGCGGGGTTGAAGGGACCCAGTACTTC
>TRBV3-1|TRBD1|NA|TRBJ1-2
CASSTASDRGYGYTF
TGTGCCAGCAGCACGGCCTCGGACAGGGGCTATGGCTACACCTTC
>TRBV9|TRBD1|NA|TRBJ1-5
CASSVTGSNQPQHF
TGTGCCAGCAGCGTGACAGGGAGCAATCAGCCCCAGCATTTT
>TRBV15|NA|NA|TRBJ1-2
CATSRDLGGNYGYTF
TGTGCCACCAGCAGAGATTTAGGAGGGAACTATGGCTACACCTTC
>TRBV30|TRBD1|NA|TRBJ2-5
CALGGARVETQYF
TGTGCCTTAGGGGGCGCGAGAGTGGAGACCCAGTACTTC
>TRBV3-1|NA|NA|TRBJ1-4
CASSHSYTEKLFF
TGTGCCAGCAGCCATTCTTACACTGAAAAACTGTTTTTT
>TRBV15|NA|NA|TRBJ1-2
CATSRVSQGGDYGYTF
TGTGCCACCAGCAGAGTTTCGCAGGGAGGAGACTATGGCTACACCTTC